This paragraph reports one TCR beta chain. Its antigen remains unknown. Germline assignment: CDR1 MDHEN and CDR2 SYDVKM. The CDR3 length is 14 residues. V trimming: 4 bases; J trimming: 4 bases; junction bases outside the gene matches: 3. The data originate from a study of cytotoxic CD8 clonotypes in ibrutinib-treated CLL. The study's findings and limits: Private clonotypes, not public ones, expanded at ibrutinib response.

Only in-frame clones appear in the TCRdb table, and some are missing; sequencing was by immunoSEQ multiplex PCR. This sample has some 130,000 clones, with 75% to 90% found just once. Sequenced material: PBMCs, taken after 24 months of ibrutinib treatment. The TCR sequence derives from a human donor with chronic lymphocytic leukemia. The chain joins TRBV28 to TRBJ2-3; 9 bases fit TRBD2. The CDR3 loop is CASSYSGRSDTQYF. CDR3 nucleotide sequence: TGTGCCAGCAGTTATAGCGGGAGATCAGATACGCAGTATTTT.